This paragraph covers one T cell receptor beta chain sequence. Its target is unknown. This entry belongs to a study of T cells in Graves' hyperthyroidism and ophthalmopathy. Study-wide results and caveats: Using 13 V-J features, a model discriminated ophthalmopathy from stable hyperthyroidism. With a median lead of around 6.7 months before onset, the model predicted ophthalmopathy. Among thyroid clonotypes expanded above 0.001, most also appeared in blood.

RNA transcripts were the template for amplifying TCR beta CDR3 regions. The TCR CDR3 first-round RT-PCR relied on the HTBI primer set. One entry per CDR3 protein results from TCRdb running MiXCR on the multiplex PCR reads. The table shows 250,000 to 350,000 distinct CDR3 sequences, with roughly 22% occurring only once. The study included ophthalmopathy patients with Clinical Activity Score at least 3, NOSPECS grade at least 4 and duration under 3 months. Unmatched junction bases numbered 4, after V lost 1 base and J lost 1 base. CDR1 and CDR2 (germline): LGHDT, YNNKEL (reference sequence). The CDR3 length is 15 residues.

The source material was blood. The gene calls are TRBV3-1 and TRBJ2-7; 7 bases align to TRBD2. The TCR comes from a man aged 30 to 39 with Graves' ophthalmopathy. This chain's CDR3 is CASSQVYGRSYEQYF. CDR3 sequence (DNA): TGTGCCAGCAGCCAAGTTTACGGGAGGTCCTACGAGCAGTACTTC.